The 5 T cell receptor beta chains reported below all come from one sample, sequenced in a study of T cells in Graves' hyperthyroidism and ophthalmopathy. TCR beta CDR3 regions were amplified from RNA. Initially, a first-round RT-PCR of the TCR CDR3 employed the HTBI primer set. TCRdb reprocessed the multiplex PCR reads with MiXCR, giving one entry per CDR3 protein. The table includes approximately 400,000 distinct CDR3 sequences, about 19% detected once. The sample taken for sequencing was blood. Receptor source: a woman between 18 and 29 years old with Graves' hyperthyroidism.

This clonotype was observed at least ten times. As DNA, the CDR3 is TGCGCCAGCAGCTTGTTTCCGGGTGAAGCTTTCTTT. Its translation: CASSLFPGEAFF. J is TRBJ1-1 and V is TRBV5-1; D ambiguous. The CDR3 has 12 amino acids. V was clipped by 1 base and J by 7 bases, with 8 bases between them. Germline assignment: CDR1 SGHRS and CDR2 YFSETQ.

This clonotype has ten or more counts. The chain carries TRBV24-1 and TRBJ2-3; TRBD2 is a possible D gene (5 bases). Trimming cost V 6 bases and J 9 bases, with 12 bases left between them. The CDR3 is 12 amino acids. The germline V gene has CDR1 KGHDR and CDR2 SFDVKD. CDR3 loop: CATSPQSGTQYF. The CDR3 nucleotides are TGTGCCACCAGTCCCCAGTCGGGGACGCAGTATTTT.

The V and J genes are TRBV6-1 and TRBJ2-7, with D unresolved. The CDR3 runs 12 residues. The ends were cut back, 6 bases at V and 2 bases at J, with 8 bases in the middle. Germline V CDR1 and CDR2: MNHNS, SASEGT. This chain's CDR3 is CASRTQPYEQYF. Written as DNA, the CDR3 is TGTGCCAGCAGGACGCAGCCCTACGAGCAGTACTTC.

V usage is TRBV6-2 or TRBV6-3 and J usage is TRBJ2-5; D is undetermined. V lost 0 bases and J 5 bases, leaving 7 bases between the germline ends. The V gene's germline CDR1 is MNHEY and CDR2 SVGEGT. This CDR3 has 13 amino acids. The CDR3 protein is CASSYSLYETQYF. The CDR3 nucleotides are TGTGCCAGCAGTTACTCGTTGTATGAGACCCAGTACTTC.

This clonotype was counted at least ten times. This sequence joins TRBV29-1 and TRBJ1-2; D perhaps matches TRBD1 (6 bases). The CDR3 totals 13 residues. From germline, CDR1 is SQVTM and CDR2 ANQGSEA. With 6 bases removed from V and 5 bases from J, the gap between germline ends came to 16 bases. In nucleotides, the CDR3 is TGCAGCGTCGGAACCGGGACATCTTATGGCTACACCTTC. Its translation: CSVGTGTSYGYTF.